This T cell receptor beta chain was profiled in a study of identical twins. Study-wide points: Researchers reported weaker excess twin sharing in beta out-of-frame sequences.

A universal primer site was created by template switching, with the cDNA bearing unique molecular identifiers. TCRdb called the 5' RACE reads again in MiXCR, with one record for every CDR3 protein. This sample carries approximately 140,000 distinct CDR3 sequences, roughly 3.3% of them seen once, and the ten largest clones take 8.1%. From germline, CDR1 is DFQATT and CDR2 SNEGSKA (reference sequence). There are 18 residues in the CDR3. The V end lost 0 bases, the J end lost 3 bases, and 18 bases lay between the germline ends. A word on this clonotype: Its antigen is not known.

Sequencing was performed on memory T cells sorted from blood. The rearrangement links TRBV20-1 to TRBJ2-6; unclear D gene. The sequence was obtained from a man younger than 30 in good health. CDR3 in amino acids: CSARDARRVSGGANVLTF. The DNA of the CDR3 is TGCAGTGCTAGAGACGCGCGCCGGGTATCTGGTGGGGCCAACGTCCTGACTTTC.